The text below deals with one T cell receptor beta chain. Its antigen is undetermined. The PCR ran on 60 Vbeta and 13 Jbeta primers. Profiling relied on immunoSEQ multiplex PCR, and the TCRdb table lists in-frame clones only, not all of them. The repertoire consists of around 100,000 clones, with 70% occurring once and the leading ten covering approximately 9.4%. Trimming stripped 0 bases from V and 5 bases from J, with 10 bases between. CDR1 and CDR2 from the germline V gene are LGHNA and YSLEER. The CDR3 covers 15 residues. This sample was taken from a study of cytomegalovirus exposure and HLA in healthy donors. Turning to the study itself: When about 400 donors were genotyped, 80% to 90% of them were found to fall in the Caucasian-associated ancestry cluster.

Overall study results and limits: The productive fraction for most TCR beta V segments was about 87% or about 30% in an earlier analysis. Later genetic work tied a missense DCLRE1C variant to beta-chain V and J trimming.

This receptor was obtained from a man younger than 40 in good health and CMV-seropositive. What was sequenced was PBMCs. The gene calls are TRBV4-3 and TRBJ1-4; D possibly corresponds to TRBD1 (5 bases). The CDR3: CASSQDRQGNEKLFF. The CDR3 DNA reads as TGCGCCAGCAGCCAAGATAGGCAGGGCAATGAAAAACTGTTTTTT.